These 10 T cell receptor beta chains originate from one sample sequenced in a study of control samples from healthy donors and cancer patients (TCRdb year 2020). Library prep was done by the immunoSEQ multiplex PCR assay. The source is immuneACCESS, and TCRdb retained only in-frame sequences with V and J called. Part of the clones is not carried over; for the studies checked, unresolved V genes explain less than half of this, and the remainder is unexplained. The sample data list fewer than 15,000 clones, and approximately 80% of these were observed just once. Approximately 17% of the sample comes from the top ten. The sample was formalin-fixed, paraffin-embedded tissue. The receptors were gathered from a female donor with lung cancer.

The chain carries TRBV5-1 and TRBJ1-6; 8 nucleotides agree with TRBD1. Germline assignment: CDR1 SGHRS and CDR2 YFSETQ. Trimming removed 4 bases from V and 1 base from J; junction bases left unmatched: 10. The CDR3 loop spans 18 amino acids. The CDR3 sequence: CASSVGQGGLSYNSPLHF. CDR3 DNA: TGCGCCAGCAGCGTAGGACAGGGCGGACTTTCCTATAATTCACCCCTCCACTTT. The variable domain in full, with the rest retrieved from reference TRBV5-1 and TRBJ1-6, is KAGVTQTPRYLIKTRGQQVTLSCSPISGHRSVSWYQQTPGQGLQFLFEYFSETQRNKGNFPGRFSGRQFSNSRSEMNVSTLELGDSALYLCASSVGQGGLSYNSPLHFGNGTRLTVT.

The V call is TRBV29-1, the J call TRBJ2-7, with 7 bases matching TRBD2. V lost 6 bases to trimming and J lost 0 bases; unmatched junction nucleotides: 8. This CDR3 comprises 14 residues. Per the germline V gene, CDR1 is SQVTM and CDR2 is ANQGSEA. The CDR3 DNA is TGCAGCGTCCGAGGGCTAGCGGACTCCTACGAGCAGTACTTC. Protein sequence: CSVRGLADSYEQYF.

The rearrangement joins TRBV10-3 to TRBJ2-3; 7 bases line up with TRBD2. The CDR3 has 14 amino acids. Germline CDR1 is ENHRY and CDR2 is SYGVKD. With 7 bases clipped from V and 4 bases from J, the junction kept 8 bases outside the gene matches. The CDR3 DNA is TGTGCCATCAAGGGTGGGGGGGAACCAGATACGCAGTATTTT. Its translation: CAIKGGGEPDTQYF.

V and J are TRBV27 and TRBJ1-6, with D perhaps matching TRBD1 (5 bases). Deletions cut 0 bases from V and 9 bases from J, with 15 bases between. This CDR3 is 16 amino acids long. Per germline, CDR1 MNHEY and CDR2 SMNVEV (reference sequence). The CDR3 loop reads CASSLSLRVQPSPLHF. The CDR3 DNA sequence: TGTGCCAGCAGTTTATCGCTCAGGGTCCAGCCTTCACCCCTCCACTTT.

This clone was seen only a few times. This chain joins TRBV5-1 and TRBJ2-3, with TRBD2 identical over 12 bases. With 0 bases clipped from V and 4 bases from J, the junction kept 9 bases outside the gene matches. CDR1 SGHRS and CDR2 YFSETQ come from the germline V gene. There are 18 residues in the CDR3. Here the CDR3 DNA reads TGCGCCAGCAGCTTGGCCCCTAGCGGGGGGGCGGGCGCAGATACGCAGTATTTT. Translated, it gives CASSLAPSGGAGADTQYF.

The genes are TRBV28 and TRBJ1-2; no definite D call. This CDR3 is built from 15 residues. The germline gives CDR1 MDHEN, CDR2 SYDVKM. V was trimmed by 4 bases and J by 0 bases, leaving 12 bases between them. CDR3 protein: CASSSPVKANYGYTF. CDR3 DNA sequence: TGTGCCAGCAGTTCCCCAGTAAAGGCTAACTATGGCTACACCTTC.

V is TRBV7-9 and J is TRBJ2-7; no reliable D call. Trimming pared 5 bases from V and 3 bases from J, leaving 8 bases between. The CDR3 runs 12 residues. Germline CDR1 SEHNR, CDR2 FQNEAQ (reference sequence). The CDR3 sequence: CASSAGSYEQYF. CDR3 bases: TGTGCCAGCAGCGCTGGAAGCTACGAGCAGTACTTC.

The genes are TRBV6-2 or TRBV6-3 and TRBJ2-1; D may correspond to TRBD1 or TRBD2 (5 bases each). Germline CDR1 is MNHEY and CDR2 is SVGEGT. V lost 5 bases and J 9 bases, leaving 17 bases between the germline ends. CDR3 size: 14 residues. CDR3 sequence: CASSKSGGDGEQFF. CDR3 coding DNA: TGTGCCAGCAGTAAGTCTGGGGGAGATGGTGAGCAGTTCTTC.

The CDR3 protein is CASSPSPQGDAFF. The CDR3 bases are TGTGCCAGCTCACCATCACCCCAAGGGGACGCTTTCTTT. The gene calls are TRBV18 and TRBJ1-1, with a weak D call TRBD1 (5 bases). The CDR3 is 13 amino acids. Looked up from germline, CDR1 is KGHSH and CDR2 is LQKENI. V was cut by 2 bases and J by 11 bases, with 15 bases left in between.

This chain connects TRBV19 to TRBJ1-2, with TRBD1 matching 7 bases. CDR1 LNHDA and CDR2 SQIVND come from the germline V gene (reference sequence). After removal of 9 bases from V and 6 bases from J, the junction contained 4 bases not matched to a gene. The CDR3 runs to 11 residues. CDR3 in amino acids: CASRTGDGYTF. For the CDR3, the DNA is TGTGCCAGCCGTACAGGGGATGGCTACACCTTC.